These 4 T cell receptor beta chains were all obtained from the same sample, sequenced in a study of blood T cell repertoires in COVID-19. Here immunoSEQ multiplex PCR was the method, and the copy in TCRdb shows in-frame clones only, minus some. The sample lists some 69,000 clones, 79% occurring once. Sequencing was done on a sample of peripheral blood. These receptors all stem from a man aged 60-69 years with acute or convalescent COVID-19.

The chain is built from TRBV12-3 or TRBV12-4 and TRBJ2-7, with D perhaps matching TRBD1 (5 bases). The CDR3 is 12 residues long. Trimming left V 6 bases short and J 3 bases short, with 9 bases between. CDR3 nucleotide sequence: TGTGCCAGCAGAAGGGGCATCTACGAGCAGTACTTC. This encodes CASRRGIYEQYF.

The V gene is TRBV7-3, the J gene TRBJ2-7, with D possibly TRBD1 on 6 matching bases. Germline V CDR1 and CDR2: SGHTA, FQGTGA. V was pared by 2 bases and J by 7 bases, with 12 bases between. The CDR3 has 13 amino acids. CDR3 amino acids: CASSLAGVSEQYF. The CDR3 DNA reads TGTGCCAGCAGCTTAGCAGGGGTGTCAGAGCAGTACTTC.

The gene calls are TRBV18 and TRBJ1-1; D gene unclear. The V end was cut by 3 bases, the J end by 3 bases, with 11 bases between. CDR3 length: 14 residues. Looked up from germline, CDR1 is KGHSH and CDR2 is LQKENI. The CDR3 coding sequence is TGTGCCAGCTCACCGACCTCTCGGGACACTGAAGCTTTCTTT. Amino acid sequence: CASSPTSRDTEAFF.

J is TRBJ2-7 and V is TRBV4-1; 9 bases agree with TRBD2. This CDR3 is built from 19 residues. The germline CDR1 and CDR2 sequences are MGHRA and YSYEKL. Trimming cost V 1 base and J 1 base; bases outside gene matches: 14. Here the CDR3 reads CASSQVTGASGVPSYEQYF. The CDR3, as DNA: TGCGCCAGCAGCCAAGTCACGGGGGCTAGCGGGGTCCCTTCCTACGAGCAGTACTTC.